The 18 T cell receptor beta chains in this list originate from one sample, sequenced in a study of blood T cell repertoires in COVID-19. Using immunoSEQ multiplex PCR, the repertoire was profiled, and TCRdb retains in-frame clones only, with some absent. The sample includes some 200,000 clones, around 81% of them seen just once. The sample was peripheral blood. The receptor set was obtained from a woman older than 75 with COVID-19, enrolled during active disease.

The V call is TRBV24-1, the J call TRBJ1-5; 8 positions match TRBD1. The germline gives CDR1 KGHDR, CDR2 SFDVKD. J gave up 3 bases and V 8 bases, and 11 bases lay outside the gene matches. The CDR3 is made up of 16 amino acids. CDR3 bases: TGTGCCACCACCACGGACAGGGAAATATACAATCAGCCCCAGCATTTT. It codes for CATTTDREIYNQPQHF.

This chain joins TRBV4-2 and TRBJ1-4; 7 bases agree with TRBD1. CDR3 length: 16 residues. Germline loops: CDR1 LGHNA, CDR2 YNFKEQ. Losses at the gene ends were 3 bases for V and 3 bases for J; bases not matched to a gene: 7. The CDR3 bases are TGTGCCAGCAGCCAGGAGACAGGGCTCCCTAATGAAAAACTGTTTTTT. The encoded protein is CASSQETGLPNEKLFF.

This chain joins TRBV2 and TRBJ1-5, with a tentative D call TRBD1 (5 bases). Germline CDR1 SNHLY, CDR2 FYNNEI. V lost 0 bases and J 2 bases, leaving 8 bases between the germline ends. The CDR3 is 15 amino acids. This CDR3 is CASSEALGGNQPQHF. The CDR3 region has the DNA TGTGCCAGCAGTGAAGCGCTAGGGGGCAATCAGCCCCAGCATTTT.

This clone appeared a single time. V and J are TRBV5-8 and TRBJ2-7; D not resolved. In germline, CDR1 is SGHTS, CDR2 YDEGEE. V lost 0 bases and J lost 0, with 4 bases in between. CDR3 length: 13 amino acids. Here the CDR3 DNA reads TGTGCCAGCAGCTTGGTCGTCTCCTACGAGCAGTACTTC. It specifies CASSLVVSYEQYF.

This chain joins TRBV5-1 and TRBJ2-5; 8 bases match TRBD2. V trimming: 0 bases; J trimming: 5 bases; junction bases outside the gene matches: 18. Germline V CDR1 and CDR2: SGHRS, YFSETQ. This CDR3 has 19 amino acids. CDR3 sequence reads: CASSLDLTGTRPTQETQYF. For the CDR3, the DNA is TGCGCCAGCAGCTTGGACCTAACCGGGACTAGGCCGACGCAGGAGACCCAGTACTTC.

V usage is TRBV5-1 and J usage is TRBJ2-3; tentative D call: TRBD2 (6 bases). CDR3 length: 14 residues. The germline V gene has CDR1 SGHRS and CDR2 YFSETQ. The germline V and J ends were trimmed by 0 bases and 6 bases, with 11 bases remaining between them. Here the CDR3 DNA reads TGCGCCAGCAGCTTGGGTTCAGGAGGGGATACGCAGTATTTT. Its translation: CASSLGSGGDTQYF.

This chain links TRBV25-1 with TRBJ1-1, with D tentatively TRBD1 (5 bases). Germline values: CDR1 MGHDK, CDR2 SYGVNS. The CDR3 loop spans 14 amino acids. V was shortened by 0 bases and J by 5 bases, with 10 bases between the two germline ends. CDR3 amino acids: CASSEYGGGTEAFF. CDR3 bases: TGTGCCAGCAGTGAATACGGGGGGGGAACTGAAGCTTTCTTT.

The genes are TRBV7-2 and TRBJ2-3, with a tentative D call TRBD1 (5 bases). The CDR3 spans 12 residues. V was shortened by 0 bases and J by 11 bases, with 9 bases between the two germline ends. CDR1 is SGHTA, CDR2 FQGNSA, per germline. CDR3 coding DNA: TGTGCCAGCAGCTTAGCGCGCAGGGAGCAGTATTTT. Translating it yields CASSLARREQYF.

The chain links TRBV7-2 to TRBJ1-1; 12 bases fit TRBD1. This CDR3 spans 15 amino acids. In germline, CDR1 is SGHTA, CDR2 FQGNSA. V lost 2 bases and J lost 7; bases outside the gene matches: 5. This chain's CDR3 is CASSLSGQGAGEAFF. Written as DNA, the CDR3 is TGTGCCAGCAGCTTATCGGGACAGGGGGCGGGTGAAGCTTTCTTT.

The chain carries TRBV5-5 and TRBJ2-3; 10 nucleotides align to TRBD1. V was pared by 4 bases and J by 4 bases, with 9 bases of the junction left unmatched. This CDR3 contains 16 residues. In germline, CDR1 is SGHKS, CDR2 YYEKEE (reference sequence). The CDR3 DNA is TGTGCCAGCAGCAGTACCGGGACAGGGGCGGCAGATACGCAGTATTTT. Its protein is CASSSTGTGAADTQYF. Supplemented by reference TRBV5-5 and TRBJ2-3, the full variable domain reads DAGVTQSPTHLIKTRGQQVTLRCSPISGHKSVSWYQQVLGQGPQFIFQYYEKEERGRGNFPDRFSARQFPNYSSELNVNALLLGDSALYLCASSSTGTGAADTQYFGPGTRLTVL.

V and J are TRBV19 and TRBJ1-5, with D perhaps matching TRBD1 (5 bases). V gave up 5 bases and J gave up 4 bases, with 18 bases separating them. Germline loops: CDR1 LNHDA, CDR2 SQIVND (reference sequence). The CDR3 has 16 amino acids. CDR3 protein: CASSPDAGLTNQPQHF. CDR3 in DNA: TGTGCCAGTAGTCCAGATGCGGGGCTGACGAATCAGCCCCAGCATTTT. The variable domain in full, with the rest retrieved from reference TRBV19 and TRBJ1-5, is DGGITQSPKYLFRKEGQNVTLSCEQNLNHDAMYWYRQDPGQGLRLIYYSQIVNDFQKGDIAEGYSVSREKKESFPLTVTSAQKNPTAFYLCASSPDAGLTNQPQHFGDGTRLSIL.

CDR3 residues: CSVEHTTGTEAFF. The CDR3 DNA follows: TGCAGCGTTGAACACACAACGGGCACTGAAGCTTTCTTT. V usage is TRBV29-1 and J usage is TRBJ1-1, with D unresolved. The CDR3 is 13 residues long. V gave up 2 bases and J gave up 4 bases, with 11 bases separating them. Germline lookup yields CDR1 SQVTM and CDR2 ANQGSEA.

The CDR3 nucleotides read TGTGCCATCGGCCGCGGGACGAGCGGGGCCAACGTCCTGACTTTC. It is translated as CAIGRGTSGANVLTF. V usage is TRBV10-3 and J usage is TRBJ2-6; TRBD2 is a possible D gene (6 bases). CDR1 is ENHRY and CDR2 is SYGVKD in the germline V gene. The CDR3 contains 15 residues. V was cut by 8 bases and J by 4 bases, with 15 bases left in between.

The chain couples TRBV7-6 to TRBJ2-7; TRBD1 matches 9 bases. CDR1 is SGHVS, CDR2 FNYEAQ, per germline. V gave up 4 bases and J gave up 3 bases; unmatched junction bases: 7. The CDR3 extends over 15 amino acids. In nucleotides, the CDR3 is TGTGCCAGCAGCTCACCGGGACAGGGACACTACGAGCAGTACTTC. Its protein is CASSSPGQGHYEQYF.

The CDR3 protein is CASSHGQGVVYEQYF. The CDR3 bases are TGTGCCAGCTCACACGGACAGGGGGTGGTCTACGAGCAGTACTTC. This chain uses TRBV18 with TRBJ2-7; 10 positions match TRBD1. Trimming removed 4 bases from V and 3 bases from J; junction bases left unmatched: 6. The germline V gene has CDR1 KGHSH and CDR2 LQKENI. The CDR3 covers 15 residues.

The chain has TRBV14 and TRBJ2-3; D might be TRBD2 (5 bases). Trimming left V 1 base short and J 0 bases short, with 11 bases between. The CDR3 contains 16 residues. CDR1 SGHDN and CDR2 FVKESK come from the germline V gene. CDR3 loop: CASSQAMLASTDTQYF. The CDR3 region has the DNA TGTGCCAGCAGCCAAGCCATGCTAGCTAGCACAGATACGCAGTATTTT.

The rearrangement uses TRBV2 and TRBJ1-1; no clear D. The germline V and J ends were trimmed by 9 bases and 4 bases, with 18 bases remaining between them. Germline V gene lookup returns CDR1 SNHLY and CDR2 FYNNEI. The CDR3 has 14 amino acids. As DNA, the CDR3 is TGTGCCAGTACCCCTAGGAGGGAGATCACTGAAGCTTTCTTT. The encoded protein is CASTPRREITEAFF. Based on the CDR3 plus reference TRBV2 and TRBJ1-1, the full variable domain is EPEVTQTPSHQVTQMGQEVILRCVPISNHLYFYWYRQILGQKVEFLVSFYNNEISEKSEIFDDQFSVERPDGSNFTLKIRSTKLEDSAMYFCASTPRREITEAFFGQGTRLTVV.

CDR3 loop: CASSPLAGGSYEQYF. The CDR3 bases are TGTGCCAGCAGCCCACTAGCGGGAGGCAGCTACGAGCAGTACTTC. The V gene is TRBV14, the J gene TRBJ2-7; TRBD2 aligns across 12 bases. Germline loops: CDR1 SGHDN, CDR2 FVKESK. Trimming removed 4 bases from V and 3 bases from J; junction bases left unmatched: 4. There are 15 residues in the CDR3.